These T cell receptor beta chains were read from a single sample in a study of blood T cell repertoires in COVID-19. Generated by immunoSEQ multiplex PCR, the TCRdb table keeps only in-frame clones and is missing some. The data contain about 60,000 clones, roughly 88% of them seen just once; the ten biggest clones take up approximately 4.3%. What was sequenced was peripheral blood. The receptors shown here come from a man between 60 and 75 years old with acute or convalescent COVID-19. CDR3s include the opening cysteine and the closing phenylalanine or tryptophan. Fields, in order: D gene, J gene, V gene, clone size, CDR3 protein, CDR3 DNA. D genes are given only for firm matches. The listing skips clone size in some rows; elsewhere it reads once, few, many or a size class.

d_gene: TRBD2
j_gene: TRBJ2-1
v_gene: TRBV5-4
abundance: -
CDR3aa: CASRPLAEWDEQFF
CDR3nt: TGTGCCAGCAGACCTCTAGCGGAGTGGGATGAGCAGTTCTTC

d_gene: -
j_gene: TRBJ1-3
v_gene: TRBV5-5
abundance: -
CDR3aa: CASSLGGSGNTIYF
CDR3nt: TGTGCCAGCAGCTTGGGAGGCTCTGGAAACACCATATATTTT

d_gene: TRBD2
j_gene: TRBJ2-1
v_gene: TRBV28
abundance: once
CDR3aa: CASSFTSGVPTYNEQFF
CDR3nt: TGTGCCAGCAGTTTTACTAGCGGGGTTCCAACCTACAATGAGCAGTTCTTC

d_gene: TRBD1
j_gene: TRBJ1-1
v_gene: TRBV10-1
abundance: -
CDR3aa: CASSRDSIGEAFF
CDR3nt: TGCGCCAGCAGTCGGGACAGCATCGGTGAAGCTTTCTTT

d_gene: TRBD1
j_gene: TRBJ2-5
v_gene: TRBV14
abundance: -
CDR3aa: CASSHQGAETQYF
CDR3nt: TGTGCCAGCAGCCACCAGGGGGCAGAGACCCAGTACTTC

d_gene: TRBD2
j_gene: TRBJ2-1
v_gene: TRBV3-1/TRBV3-2
abundance: -
CDR3aa: CASSGLAGNEQFF
CDR3nt: TGTGCCAGCAGCGGACTAGCGGGCAATGAGCAGTTCTTC

d_gene: -
j_gene: TRBJ2-2
v_gene: TRBV24-1
abundance: -
CDR3aa: CATSDFLRGQAGTGELFF
CDR3nt: TGTGCCACCAGTGATTTCCTGAGAGGGCAGGCCGGCACCGGGGAGCTGTTTTTT

d_gene: TRBD1
j_gene: TRBJ2-7
v_gene: TRBV10-1
abundance: -
CDR3aa: CASSERQGGLPYEQYF
CDR3nt: TGCGCCAGCAGTGAGAGACAGGGCGGGTTACCCTACGAGCAGTACTTC

d_gene: TRBD1
j_gene: TRBJ1-1
v_gene: TRBV7-3
abundance: -
CDR3aa: CASSLTGPDTEAFF
CDR3nt: TGTGCCAGCAGCCTGACAGGGCCGGACACTGAAGCTTTCTTT

d_gene: -
j_gene: TRBJ1-1
v_gene: TRBV2
abundance: -
CDR3aa: CASRVRGNTEAFF
CDR3nt: TGTGCCAGCAGGGTCCGGGGGAACACTGAAGCTTTCTTT

d_gene: -
j_gene: TRBJ1-1
v_gene: TRBV28
abundance: once
CDR3aa: CASSFIQFTEAFF
CDR3nt: TGTGCCAGCAGTTTCATCCAGTTCACTGAAGCTTTCTTT

d_gene: -
j_gene: TRBJ2-1
v_gene: TRBV30
abundance: few
CDR3aa: CAWVGVHEQFF
CDR3nt: TGTGCCTGGGTCGGGGTGCATGAGCAGTTCTTC

d_gene: TRBD1
j_gene: TRBJ2-7
v_gene: TRBV3-1/TRBV3-2
abundance: -
CDR3aa: CASSQGGTGSEQYF
CDR3nt: TGTGCCAGCAGCCAAGGGGGGACAGGGTCCGAGCAGTACTTC

d_gene: TRBD1
j_gene: TRBJ2-7
v_gene: TRBV3-1/TRBV3-2
abundance: -
CDR3aa: CASSYRTGLWYEQYF
CDR3nt: TGTGCCAGCAGCTATCGGACAGGGCTGTGGTACGAGCAGTACTTC

d_gene: TRBD1
j_gene: TRBJ2-3
v_gene: TRBV19
abundance: -
CDR3aa: CASRKTGGTTDTQYF
CDR3nt: TGTGCCAGTAGAAAAACAGGGGGGACCACAGATACGCAGTATTTT

d_gene: TRBD1
j_gene: TRBJ1-2
v_gene: TRBV7-3
abundance: -
CDR3aa: CASSFLDLDRGGYGYTF
CDR3nt: TGTGCCAGCAGCTTTCTCGACTTAGACAGGGGAGGCTATGGCTACACCTTC

d_gene: -
j_gene: TRBJ1-1
v_gene: TRBV29-1
abundance: -
CDR3aa: CSAARGDTEAFF
CDR3nt: TGCAGCGCCGCACGGGGAGACACTGAAGCTTTCTTT

d_gene: TRBD2
j_gene: TRBJ2-1
v_gene: TRBV28
abundance: -
CDR3aa: CASLLLAGGGPNYNEQFF
CDR3nt: TGTGCCAGCCTCCTACTAGCGGGAGGGGGGCCTAACTACAATGAGCAGTTCTTC

d_gene: TRBD1
j_gene: TRBJ1-6
v_gene: TRBV28
abundance: -
CDR3aa: CASSRGTGDNSPLHF
CDR3nt: TGTGCCAGCAGCCGAGGGACAGGGGATAATTCACCCCTCCACTTT

d_gene: -
j_gene: TRBJ2-1
v_gene: TRBV6-5
abundance: once
CDR3aa: CASSSRERVNEQFF
CDR3nt: TGTGCCAGCAGTTCCCGGGAGCGGGTTAATGAGCAGTTCTTC

d_gene: TRBD2
j_gene: TRBJ2-1
v_gene: TRBV11-2
abundance: -
CDR3aa: CASSWGTSGRVYNEQFF
CDR3nt: TGTGCCAGCAGCTGGGGGACTAGCGGGAGGGTCTACAATGAGCAGTTCTTC

d_gene: TRBD1
j_gene: TRBJ1-2
v_gene: TRBV7-2
abundance: -
CDR3aa: CASSPEARGPGGYTF
CDR3nt: TGTGCCAGCAGCCCGGAAGCCAGGGGGCCAGGTGGCTACACCTTC

d_gene: -
j_gene: TRBJ1-2
v_gene: TRBV6-5
abundance: once
CDR3aa: CASSSAGTPGGYTF
CDR3nt: TGTGCCAGCAGTTCCGCCGGGACTCCGGGAGGCTACACCTTC

d_gene: TRBD1
j_gene: TRBJ1-1
v_gene: TRBV28
abundance: -
CDR3aa: CASSPLGQGSNTEAFF
CDR3nt: TGTGCCAGCAGTCCGCTGGGACAGGGCTCTAACACTGAAGCTTTCTTT

d_gene: TRBD1
j_gene: TRBJ1-1
v_gene: TRBV7-9
abundance: once
CDR3aa: CASSVGTGGDTEAFF
CDR3nt: TGTGCCAGCAGCGTAGGGACAGGGGGCGACACTGAAGCTTTCTTT

d_gene: TRBD1
j_gene: TRBJ2-2
v_gene: TRBV5-4
abundance: -
CDR3aa: CASSQGQGAGELFF
CDR3nt: TGTGCCAGCAGCCAGGGACAGGGGGCCGGGGAGCTGTTTTTT

d_gene: TRBD1
j_gene: TRBJ1-6
v_gene: TRBV7-3
abundance: -
CDR3aa: CASSLYQGGNSPLHF
CDR3nt: TGTGCCAGCAGCTTATATCAGGGGGGTAATTCACCCCTCCACTTT

d_gene: -
j_gene: TRBJ1-2
v_gene: TRBV18
abundance: -
CDR3aa: CASSPSENYGYTF
CDR3nt: TGTGCCAGCTCACCCTCGGAGAACTATGGCTACACCTTC

d_gene: -
j_gene: TRBJ1-2
v_gene: TRBV2
abundance: -
CDR3aa: CASSEDSYGYTF
CDR3nt: TGTGCCAGCAGTGAGGACAGCTATGGCTACACCTTC

d_gene: -
j_gene: TRBJ1-4
v_gene: TRBV20-1
abundance: -
CDR3aa: CSVGRGEKLFF
CDR3nt: TGCAGTGTTGGCAGGGGCGAAAAACTGTTTTTT

d_gene: TRBD1
j_gene: TRBJ1-6
v_gene: TRBV27
abundance: few
CDR3aa: CASSLFSSGTGVRNSPLHF
CDR3nt: TGTGCCAGCAGTTTATTTTCCTCCGGGACAGGGGTTAGGAATTCACCCCTCCACTTT

d_gene: -
j_gene: TRBJ2-3
v_gene: TRBV5-4
abundance: -
CDR3aa: CASSPTVDREGTDTQYF
CDR3nt: TGTGCCAGCAGTCCCACGGTAGACCGAGAGGGAACAGATACGCAGTATTTT

d_gene: -
j_gene: TRBJ1-5
v_gene: TRBV10-3
abundance: few
CDR3aa: CAISEAGGPNQPQHF
CDR3nt: TGTGCCATCAGTGAGGCGGGCGGTCCCAATCAGCCCCAGCATTTT

d_gene: TRBD2
j_gene: TRBJ2-7
v_gene: TRBV3-1/TRBV3-2
abundance: -
CDR3aa: CASSQEASGNPYEQYF
CDR3nt: TGTGCCAGCAGCCAAGAGGCTAGCGGGAACCCCTACGAGCAGTACTTC

d_gene: -
j_gene: TRBJ1-5
v_gene: TRBV6-5
abundance: -
CDR3aa: CASSYSSRGNQPQHF
CDR3nt: TGTGCCAGCAGTTACTCTTCCCGCGGCAATCAGCCCCAGCATTTT

d_gene: -
j_gene: TRBJ1-2
v_gene: TRBV2
abundance: -
CDR3aa: CASNLREGYYGYTF
CDR3nt: TGTGCCAGCAACCTCAGGGAAGGGTACTATGGCTACACCTTC

d_gene: -
j_gene: TRBJ1-2
v_gene: TRBV2
abundance: once
CDR3aa: CASSLWGESRGYTF
CDR3nt: TGTGCCAGCAGTTTATGGGGGGAATCCCGTGGCTACACCTTC

d_gene: TRBD1
j_gene: TRBJ1-3
v_gene: TRBV5-4
abundance: -
CDR3aa: CASSTRTGTNSGNTIYF
CDR3nt: TGTGCCAGCAGCACAAGGACAGGAACAAACTCTGGAAACACCATATATTTT

d_gene: -
j_gene: TRBJ2-6
v_gene: TRBV4-1
abundance: -
CDR3aa: CASSQDFRGANVLTF
CDR3nt: TGCGCCAGCAGCCAAGATTTCCGTGGGGCCAACGTCCTGACTTTC

d_gene: -
j_gene: TRBJ2-6
v_gene: TRBV9
abundance: -
CDR3aa: CASTPNAGSGANVLTF
CDR3nt: TGTGCCAGCACCCCCAATGCAGGGTCTGGGGCCAACGTCCTGACTTTC

d_gene: TRBD1
j_gene: TRBJ1-4
v_gene: TRBV6-5
abundance: -
CDR3aa: CASGTGGEKLFF
CDR3nt: TGTGCCAGCGGGACAGGGGGTGAAAAACTGTTTTTT